Listed below are T cell receptor beta chains from one sample, sequenced in a study of shared T cell receptors in the human thymus. Measured with immunoSEQ multiplex PCR; TCRdb has only the in-frame clones, and not every one. The repertoire holds hundreds of thousands of clones, with 95% as singletons. The specimen was thymocytes. These receptors all stem from a human donor. Both conserved end residues are part of each CDR3. A D gene is named only where the DNA matches it firmly. Some rows have no size entry. The others give once, few or many, or a class for an expanded clone.

- TRBJ1-1 TRBV29-1 few TGCAGCGTTGACCGGGGGAACACTGAAGCTTTCTTT CSVDRGNTEAFF
TRBD2 TRBJ2-1 TRBV18 - TGTGCCAGCTCACCGCCCGAAGGGGGACTAGTATATGAGCAGTTCTTC CASSPPEGGLVYEQFF
- TRBJ1-6 TRBV5-1 once TGCGCCAGCAGCTTGAAGACCCGGGGGAGGCTAGATAATTCACCCCTCCACTTT CASSLKTRGRLDNSPLHF
- TRBJ1-1 TRBV2 - TGTGCCAGCAGACAGGGTTTCGCTGAAGCTTTCTTT CASRQGFAEAFF
- TRBJ1-1 TRBV28 - TGTGCCAGCAGTTCCAGGGACACTGAAGCTTTCTTT CASSSRDTEAFF
- TRBJ1-1 TRBV5-1 - TGCGCCAGCAGCGGGTCGGACTCCTATGAAGCTTTCTTT CASSGSDSYEAFF
- TRBJ2-7 TRBV5-1 - TGCGCCAGCAGCTACACGGACTCCTACGAGCAGTACTTC CASSYTDSYEQYF
- TRBJ1-2 TRBV27 - TGTGCCAGCAGTTCCCGACAGGATCGGGTGCTGGATGGCTACACCTTC CASSSRQDRVLDGYTF
TRBD1 TRBJ2-5 TRBV19 - TGTGCCAGTAGTAAAGACAGGGGGCGAGAGACCCAGTACTTC CASSKDRGRETQYF
TRBD1 TRBJ1-2 TRBV6-1 - TGTGCCAGCAGTGAAGAGAGGGACAGGAGATTGTACTATGGCTACACCTTC CASSEERDRRLYYGYTF